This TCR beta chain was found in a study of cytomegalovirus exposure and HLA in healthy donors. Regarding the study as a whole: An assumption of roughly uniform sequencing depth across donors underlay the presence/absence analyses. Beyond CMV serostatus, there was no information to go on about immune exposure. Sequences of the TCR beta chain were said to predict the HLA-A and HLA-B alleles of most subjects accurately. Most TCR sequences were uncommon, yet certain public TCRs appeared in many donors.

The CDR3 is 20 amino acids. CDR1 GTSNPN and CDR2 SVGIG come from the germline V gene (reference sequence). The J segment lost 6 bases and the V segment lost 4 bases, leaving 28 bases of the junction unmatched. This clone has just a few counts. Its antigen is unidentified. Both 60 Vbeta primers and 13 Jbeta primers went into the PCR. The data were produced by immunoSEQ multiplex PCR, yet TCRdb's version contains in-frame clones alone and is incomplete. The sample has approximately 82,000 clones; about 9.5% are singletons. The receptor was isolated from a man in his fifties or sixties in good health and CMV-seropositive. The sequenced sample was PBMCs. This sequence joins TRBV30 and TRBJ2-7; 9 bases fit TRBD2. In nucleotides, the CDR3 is TGTGCCTGGAACCGTTTTGGGGAGACTAGCGGCCCCCAGGGGGGCGGCGAGCAGTACTTC. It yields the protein CAWNRFGETSGPQGGGEQYF. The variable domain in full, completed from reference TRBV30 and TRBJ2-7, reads SQTIHQWPATLVQPVGSPLSLECTVEGTSNPNLYWYRQAAGRGLQLLFYSVGIGQISSEVPQNLSASRPQDRQFILSSKKLLLSDSGFYLCAWNRFGETSGPQGGGEQYFGPGTRLTVT.